This T cell receptor beta chain was found in a study of blood T cell repertoires in COVID-19. Study-wide context: The United States, Italy and Spain provided the acute and convalescent COVID-19 samples. PBMCs, B-cell-depleted T cells, or T cells were the source of the cDNA or gDNA that made up the material.

Germline V CDR1 and CDR2: SGHVS, FQNEAQ. The CDR3 contains 15 residues. V gave up 5 bases and J gave up 6 bases; unmatched junction bases: 9. Source study methods: Amplified reference gene primers provided the basis for estimating nucleated cell counts. Here immunoSEQ multiplex PCR was the method, and the copy in TCRdb shows in-frame clones only, minus some. Clone size and V and J calls were adopted from that table, with D and trimming inferred from the DNA. Found here are about 180,000 clones, 70% to 90% of them singletons; the top ten hold over 2.5%. This sequence originates from a man aged 55 to 70 with acute or convalescent COVID-19. The chain employs TRBV7-8 and TRBJ2-1; 8 nucleotides agree with TRBD2. Input material: peripheral blood. The CDR3 here is CASSLTSGPTNEQFF. CDR3 coding DNA: TGTGCCAGCAGCCTTACTAGCGGCCCTACCAATGAGCAGTTCTTC.